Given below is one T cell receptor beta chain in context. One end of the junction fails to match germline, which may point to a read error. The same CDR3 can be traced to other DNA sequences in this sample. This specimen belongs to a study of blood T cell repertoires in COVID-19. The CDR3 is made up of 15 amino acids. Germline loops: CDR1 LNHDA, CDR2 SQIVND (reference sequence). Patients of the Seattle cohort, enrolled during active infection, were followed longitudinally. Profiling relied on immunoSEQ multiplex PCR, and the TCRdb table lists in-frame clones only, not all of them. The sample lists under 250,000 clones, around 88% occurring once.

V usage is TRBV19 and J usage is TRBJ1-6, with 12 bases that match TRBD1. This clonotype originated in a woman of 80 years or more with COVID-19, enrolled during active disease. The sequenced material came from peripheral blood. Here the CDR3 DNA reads TGTGCCAGTACCCAGGGACAGGGGGCTTTTAGGGCCCTCCATTTT. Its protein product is CASTQGQGAFRALHF.